The T cell receptor (beta chain) under discussion was sequenced for a study of cytomegalovirus exposure and HLA in healthy donors. PCR employed 60 Vbeta and 13 Jbeta primers. Produced via immunoSEQ multiplex PCR; TCRdb's table is partial and in-frame only. The repertoire holds about 200,000 clones, with 70% to 85% as singletons. The CDR3 extends over 17 amino acids. J gave up 0 bases and V 5 bases, and 9 bases lay outside the gene matches. Germline V CDR1 and CDR2: SNHLY, FYNNEI. The sequencing input was PBMCs. The TCR sequence derives from a girl aged 2 to 9 in good health and CMV-seronegative. V gene TRBV2 combines with J gene TRBJ1-2; TRBD1 aligns across 10 bases. The CDR3 bases are TGTGCCAGCAGTCTGTTGACAGGGGGCAGGACTAACTATGGCTACACCTTC. It codes for CASSLLTGGRTNYGYTF.